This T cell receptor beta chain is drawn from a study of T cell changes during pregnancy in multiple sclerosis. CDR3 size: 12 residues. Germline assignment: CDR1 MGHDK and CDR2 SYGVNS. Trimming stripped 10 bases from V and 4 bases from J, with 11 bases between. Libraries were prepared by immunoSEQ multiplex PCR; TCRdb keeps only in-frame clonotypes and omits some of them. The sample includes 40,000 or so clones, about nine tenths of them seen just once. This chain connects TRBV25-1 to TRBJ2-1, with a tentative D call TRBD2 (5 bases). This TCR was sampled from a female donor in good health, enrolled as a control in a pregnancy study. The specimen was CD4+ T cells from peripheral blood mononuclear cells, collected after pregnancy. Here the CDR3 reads CAIDRGYNEQFF. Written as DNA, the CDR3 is TGTGCCATTGACCGGGGTTACAATGAGCAGTTCTTC.